These 25 T cell receptor beta chains came from one sample sequenced in a study of T-cell reconstitution after alpha-beta-depleted transplantation in children (dated by TCRdb to 2016 to 2017). To prepare the library, PCR was applied. Reads for this sample came from an Illumina HiSeq 2500. Molecular barcoding was employed in the preparation of TCR libraries, with unique molecular identifiers being used to normalize TCRbeta repertoire quantification. The public reads were reprocessed in TCRdb via fastp at Q25 and MiXCR, keeping in-frame beta chains. Rows matching on CDR3 protein sequence are summarized as one entry with the most common DNA and genes. A total of 600,000 to 700,000 distinct CDR3 sequences appear in this sample, 15% to 20% of them only once. The ten largest clones represent 0.8% to 1.1% of the sample. Here the sequenced sample was PBMCs from the stem cell graft donor, taken from the stem cell graft. These TCRs come from a human donor who donated a stem cell graft to a child with acute myeloid leukemia.

This clonotype was seen at least ten times. The chain employs TRBV10-3 and TRBJ2-6, with D possibly called TRBD1 or TRBD2 (5 bases each). V shed 6 bases and J shed 2 bases, with 8 bases lying between them. This CDR3 is 14 amino acids long. CDR1 and CDR2 (germline): ENHRY, SYGVKD. CDR3 DNA sequence: TGTGCCATCAGCCAGGGAGCTGGGGCCAACGTCCTGACTTTC. It encodes CAISQGAGANVLTF.

The chain is built from TRBV6-1 and TRBJ1-1; D call uncertain. V was pared by 7 bases and J by 1 base, with 16 bases between. This CDR3 has 15 amino acids. In germline, CDR1 is MNHNS, CDR2 SASEGT. CDR3 sequence (DNA): TGTGCCAGCATCCTAATTCGGAGCGGGAACACTGAAGCTTTCTTT. It yields the protein CASILIRSGNTEAFF.

Note on this clonotype: Mismatch with germline at one junction end may stem from a read error. The CDR3 spells CCARPWTSGGGRGEQFF. The CDR3 bases are TGCTGTGCTAGACCGTGGACTAGCGGGGGGGGAAGGGGTGAGCAGTTCTTC. This rearrangement joins TRBV20-1 to TRBJ2-1, with 15 positions matching TRBD2. This CDR3 spans 17 amino acids. Germline values: CDR1 DFQATT, CDR2 SNEGSKA (reference sequence).

This clonotype was recorded many times. This chain joins TRBV12-3 or TRBV12-4 and TRBJ1-2; 7 bases are a match to TRBD1. The CDR3 spans 15 residues. V dropped 5 bases and J dropped 3; count of bases not matched to a gene: 9. CDR3 in DNA: TGTGCCAGCAGTCACAGGGGCTTAGGAGACTATGGCTACACCTTC. It is translated as CASSHRGLGDYGYTF.

The chain joins TRBV18 to TRBJ2-5; D is undetermined. The V end was cut by 1 base, the J end by 3 bases, with 9 bases between. The CDR3 runs 14 residues. CDR1 KGHSH and CDR2 LQKENI come from the germline V gene. DNA of the CDR3: TGTGCCAGCTCACCACAGGGCTCCAAAGAGACCCAGTACTTC. It encodes CASSPQGSKETQYF.

This clonotype came up many times. The V gene is TRBV6-4, the J gene TRBJ2-7; D may be TRBD1 or TRBD2 (5 bases each). The V gene lost 4 bases and the J gene lost 6 bases, with 16 bases spanning the gap. The CDR3 contains 14 residues. In germline, CDR1 is MRHNA, CDR2 SNTAGT. The CDR3 sequence is CASSVGRAEGEQYV. The DNA for the CDR3 is TGTGCCAGCAGTGTGGGACGCGCAGAGGGCGAGCAGTACGTC.

The rearrangement uses TRBV20-1 and TRBJ2-7; weak D call: TRBD1 (5 bases). Germline lookup yields CDR1 DFQATT and CDR2 SNEGSKA (reference sequence). Trimming shortened V by 5 bases and J by 3 bases, and 14 bases separated the two germline ends. The length of the CDR3 is 13 residues. The CDR3 here is CSASPGWGYEQYF. CDR3 nucleotides: TGCAGTGCTTCCCCAGGGTGGGGCTACGAGCAGTACTTC.

The chain is built from TRBV25-1 and TRBJ2-5; D is uncertain. Trimming cost V 0 bases and J 1 base, with 9 bases left between them. Looked up from germline, CDR1 is MGHDK and CDR2 is SYGVNS. This CDR3 is built from 15 residues. The CDR3 region is CASSEYARFQETQYF. In nucleotides, the CDR3 is TGTGCCAGCAGTGAATATGCCCGATTCCAAGAGACCCAGTACTTC.

A remark on this clonotype: A much larger clone lies one base from this, so it may be a read error. The rearrangement links TRBV28 to TRBJ2-5; 7 bases map to TRBD2. The CDR3 runs 11 residues. After removal of 11 bases from V and 2 bases from J, the junction contained 2 bases not matched to a gene. From germline, CDR1 is MDHEN and CDR2 SYDVKM. CDR3 loop: CAGGGQETQYF. In DNA form, the CDR3 reads TGTGCCGGGGGGGGTCAAGAGACCCAGTACTTC.

This clonotype was seen at least ten times. This sequence joins TRBV20-1 and TRBJ2-3; D is perhaps TRBD2 (6 bases). Germline CDR1 is DFQATT and CDR2 is SNEGSKA (reference sequence). The CDR3 is 12 residues long. With 7 bases removed from V and 3 bases from J, the gap between germline ends came to 11 bases. Here the CDR3 DNA reads TGCAGTGTGGGCCGGGGGACAGATACGCAGTATTTT. As protein: CSVGRGTDTQYF.

This clonotype occurred a few times. The chain joins TRBV7-6 to TRBJ2-2, with D perhaps matching TRBD1 (6 bases). Germline V gene sequence: CDR1 SGHVS, CDR2 FNYEAQ. The CDR3 is made up of 14 amino acids. V was pared by 10 bases and J by 3 bases, with 15 bases between. This CDR3 is CATNKGEYTGELFF. CDR3 nucleotides: TGTGCCACAAATAAGGGGGAGTACACCGGGGAGCTGTTTTTT.

The chain combines TRBV6-2 or TRBV6-3 with TRBJ2-7, with 7 bases aligning to TRBD1. V gave up 6 bases and J gave up 5 bases; unmatched junction bases: 13. The CDR3 totals 15 residues. From germline, CDR1 is MNHEY and CDR2 SVGEGT. The CDR3 region is CASSDFDRVNDEQYF. The CDR3 DNA follows: TGTGCCAGCAGCGACTTCGACAGGGTCAACGACGAGCAGTACTTC.

Many counts were recorded for this clonotype. V is TRBV10-1 and J is TRBJ1-1; no clear D. V lost 4 bases, J lost 1 base, and 7 bases lay in between. Germline V CDR1 and CDR2: WNHNN, SYGVQD (reference sequence). The CDR3 consists of 13 residues. The CDR3 loop is CASSGTENTEAFF. The CDR3 DNA sequence: TGCGCCAGCAGTGGGACCGAGAACACTGAAGCTTTCTTT.

At least ten counts were recorded for this clonotype. The chain links TRBV20-1 to TRBJ2-7; 9 nucleotides agree with TRBD2. The CDR3 contains 13 residues. J lost 2 bases, V lost 3 bases, and 2 bases had no gene match. Germline V gene data show CDR1 as DFQATT and CDR2 as SNEGSKA (reference sequence). The chain's CDR3 is CSARTSGTYEQYV. The CDR3 region has the DNA TGCAGTGCTAGGACTAGCGGAACCTACGAGCAGTACGTC.

This chain links TRBV7-2 with TRBJ2-7; D may correspond to TRBD1 or TRBD2 (5 bases each). Trimming cost V 5 bases and J 0 bases, with 14 bases left between them. The CDR3 spans 15 residues. From germline, CDR1 is SGHTA and CDR2 FQGNSA. The CDR3, as DNA: TGTGCCAGCAGCCCCGGGGCGGTTAGCTCCTACGAGCAGTACTTC. Its translation is CASSPGAVSSYEQYF.

The chain is built from TRBV28 and TRBJ1-2; D is uncertain. This CDR3 has 14 amino acids. Trimming cost V 0 bases and J 4 bases, with 9 bases left between them. The germline V gene encodes CDR1 MDHEN and CDR2 SYDVKM. The CDR3 is CASSLWSTLYGYTF. CDR3 in DNA: TGTGCCAGCAGTTTATGGAGCACCCTCTATGGCTACACCTTC.

This clonotype showed up many times. V usage is TRBV7-3 and J usage is TRBJ1-6; D uncertain. Germline CDR1 is SGHTA and CDR2 is FQGTGA. Trimming removed 5 bases from V and 7 bases from J, with 9 bases in between. There are 13 residues in the CDR3. This chain's CDR3 is CASSLDRNSPLHF. The CDR3 DNA is TGTGCCAGCAGCCTCGATCGAAATTCACCCCTCCACTTT.

The chain uses TRBV6-5 and TRBJ2-5; D possibly corresponds to TRBD2 (5 bases). Deletions cut 6 bases from V and 5 bases from J, with 16 bases between. The CDR3 length is 14 residues. From germline, CDR1 is MNHEY and CDR2 SVGAGI. CDR3 protein: CASSFTRRRETQYF. The CDR3 nucleotides are TGTGCCAGCAGCTTTACTAGACGGCGGGAGACCCAGTACTTC.

DNA for the CDR3: TGTGCCAGCAGCGATAGCGGGGGCTTCTCCTACAATGAGCAGTTCTTC. Its translation is CASSDSGGFSYNEQFF. The gene calls are TRBV12-3 or TRBV12-4 and TRBJ2-1; 9 nucleotides line up with TRBD2. J gave up 0 bases and V 6 bases, and 6 bases lay outside the gene matches. The CDR3 is 16 amino acids.

This clonotype was detected only once. This sequence joins TRBV5-6 and TRBJ2-4; 10 nucleotides align to TRBD1. Per the germline V gene, CDR1 is SGHDT and CDR2 is YYEEEE. The J segment lost 6 bases and the V segment lost 4 bases, leaving 7 bases of the junction unmatched. The CDR3 is made up of 15 amino acids. CDR3 protein: CASSVLGQGLNIQYF. The CDR3 bases are TGTGCCAGCAGCGTACTGGGACAGGGGTTAAACATTCAGTACTTC.

This clonotype was observed many times. The gene calls are TRBV4-3 and TRBJ1-1; D unresolved. The germline gives CDR1 LGHNA, CDR2 YSLEER. V lost 8 bases and J 0 bases, leaving 13 bases between the germline ends. This CDR3 has 14 residues. CDR3 in amino acids: CASSAGLMNTEAFF. DNA of the CDR3: TGCGCCAGCTCAGCAGGCCTCATGAACACTGAAGCTTTCTTT.

This clonotype was recorded many times. J is TRBJ2-3 and V is TRBV7-2; the D gene is possibly TRBD2 (5 bases). V lost 6 bases, J lost 2 bases, and 15 bases lay in between. The CDR3 is 15 residues long. In germline, CDR1 is SGHTA, CDR2 FQGNSA. The CDR3 sequence is CASSLVPGSTDTQYF. The CDR3 DNA sequence: TGTGCCAGCAGTTTGGTCCCGGGATCCACAGATACGCAGTATTTT.

This clonotype came up many times. The J gene is TRBJ1-3, the V gene TRBV20-1; D is ambiguous. Germline CDR1 is DFQATT and CDR2 is SNEGSKA (reference sequence). There are 11 residues in the CDR3. V was pared by 6 bases and J by 4 bases, with 7 bases between. DNA of the CDR3: TGCAGTGCAACACAGGGAAACACCATATATTTT. Protein product: CSATQGNTIYF.

This clonotype came up a few times. This chain joins TRBV6-5 and TRBJ2-5; D not certain. This CDR3 spans 14 amino acids. Trimming shortened V by 2 bases and J by 5 bases, and 12 bases separated the two germline ends. The V gene's germline CDR1 is MNHEY and CDR2 SVGAGI. CDR3 bases: TGTGCCAGCAGTTACCTCGCTATTAGGGAGACCCAGTACTTC. It codes for CASSYLAIRETQYF.

The rearrangement joins TRBV12-3 or TRBV12-4 to TRBJ2-5; 8 bases align to TRBD1. The V gene end was trimmed by 6 bases and the J gene end by 5 bases; junction bases not matched to a gene: 5. This CDR3 spans 13 amino acids. The CDR3 loop reads CASSPQGAETQYF. CDR3 nucleotide sequence: TGTGCCAGCAGCCCTCAGGGGGCTGAGACCCAGTACTTC.